The clone carrying this T cell receptor (beta chain) was observed once. The source of the sample is a study of blood T cell repertoires in COVID-19. As for the study in general: PBMCs, B-cell-depleted T cells, or T cells provided the cDNA or gDNA that made up the material.

Here immunoSEQ multiplex PCR was the method, and the copy in TCRdb shows in-frame clones only, minus some. The table lists 300,000 to 400,000 clones, 80% to 90% of them singletons, with more than 5% in the top ten. The TCR was taken from a woman aged 45-60 years with COVID-19, enrolled during active disease. The source material was peripheral blood.

As DNA, the CDR3 is TGTGCCAGCTCGCCGAACAGCTTAGCGGGAACGAACACCGGGGAGCTGTTTTTT. Protein product: CASSPNSLAGTNTGELFF. The chain combines TRBV18 with TRBJ2-2; 8 bases agree with TRBD2. This CDR3 comprises 18 residues. CDR1 KGHSH and CDR2 LQKENI come from the germline V gene. The junction had 12 bases not matched to a gene; V was cut back by 6 bases and J by 0 bases.